Below, 19 T cell receptor beta chains from the same sample are listed, as sequenced in a study of T cells after yellow fever vaccination. From the 5' RACE reads, TCRdb called clonotypes with MiXCR, one entry per CDR3 protein. Of over 100,000 distinct CDR3 sequences in the sample, 8% to 9.5% were seen once. The sample was CD8+ T cells sorted from PBMCs, taken 45 days after the yellow fever booster vaccination. The origin of the receptors is a man younger than 40 who received the YFV17D yellow fever vaccine.

This clonotype was seen repeatedly, ten times or more. The CDR3 here is CASSNGRAGGSGELFF. The CDR3 DNA reads TGTGCCAGCAGCAATGGCCGGGCAGGGGGGTCCGGGGAGCTGTTTTTT. The rearrangement links TRBV21-1 to TRBJ2-2; the DNA was not compared with TRBD1, the D call given in the table. TRBV21-1 is a pseudogene locus. The CDR3 extends over 16 amino acids.

A few counts support this clonotype. This chain connects TRBV3-1 to TRBJ2-7; possibly TRBD1 or TRBD2 for D (5 bases each). The germline V gene encodes CDR1 LGHDT and CDR2 YNNKEL (reference sequence). The CDR3 is 14 residues long. The V and J ends lost 2 bases and 2 bases respectively, with 10 bases between them. This chain's CDR3 is CASSQRDGTYEQYF. The CDR3 bases are TGTGCCAGCAGCCAACGGGACGGTACCTACGAGCAGTACTTC.

There are a few counts of this clonotype. This rearrangement joins TRBV20-1 to TRBJ2-7; TRBD1 might be the D (6 bases). The CDR3 contains 13 residues. Per germline, CDR1 DFQATT and CDR2 SNEGSKA (reference sequence). V lost 7 bases to trimming and J lost 3 bases, with 16 bases between them. CDR3 in DNA: TGCAGTGGTCGCCGCCGGGACAACTACGAGCAGTACTTC. This gives the protein CSGRRRDNYEQYF.

This clonotype was detected ten times or more. The chain is built from TRBV27 and TRBJ2-2; 8 bases match TRBD2. Germline CDR1 MNHEY, CDR2 SMNVEV (reference sequence). The CDR3 consists of 16 residues. V trimming: 5 bases; J trimming: 4 bases; junction bases outside the gene matches: 9. DNA for the CDR3: TGTGCCAGCAGTCCCACAGCGGGAGTGGGCACCGGGGAGCTGTTTTTT. Protein sequence: CASSPTAGVGTGELFF.

Many counts were recorded for this clonotype. The CDR3 region has the DNA TGCAGTGCTTCACCAGGGACTAGCAGCTACAATGAGCAGTTCTTC. Encoded protein: CSASPGTSSYNEQFF. The chain couples TRBV20-1 to TRBJ2-1; TRBD2 matches 9 bases. Trimming removed 5 bases from V and 3 bases from J; junction bases left unmatched: 8. CDR3 length: 15 residues. Germline CDR1 and CDR2: DFQATT and SNEGSKA (reference sequence).

The chain combines TRBV6-2 or TRBV6-3 with TRBJ1-1; no clear D. Germline CDR1 is MNHEY and CDR2 is SVGEGT. The CDR3 totals 11 residues. Trimming left V 6 bases short and J 4 bases short, with 6 bases between. CDR3 coding DNA: TGTGCCAGCAGACTAGTCACTGAAGCTTTCTTT. It translates to CASRLVTEAFF.

The V call is TRBV5-1, the J call TRBJ2-7, with D maybe TRBD2 (5 bases). This CDR3 is 15 amino acids long. Germline CDR1 is SGHRS and CDR2 is YFSETQ. V lost 0 bases and J lost 4, with 14 bases in between. The CDR3 loop is CASSLDWGPGYEQYF. In DNA, the CDR3 is TGCGCCAGCAGCTTGGATTGGGGTCCGGGGTACGAGCAGTACTTC. The entire variable domain, with the rest obtained from reference TRBV5-1 and TRBJ2-7, is as follows: KAGVTQTPRYLIKTRGQQVTLSCSPISGHRSVSWYQQTPGQGLQFLFEYFSETQRNKGNFPGRFSGRQFSNSRSEMNVSTLELGDSALYLCASSLDWGPGYEQYFGPGTRLTVT.

This clonotype was detected ten times or more. The V and J genes are TRBV7-2 and TRBJ2-1, with D tentatively TRBD1 or TRBD2 (5 bases each). V dropped 2 bases and J dropped 6 bases, with 14 bases sitting between them. This CDR3 is built from 15 residues. The germline V gene encodes CDR1 SGHTA and CDR2 FQGNSA. The CDR3 sequence: CASSLRDPTINEQFF. The CDR3, as DNA: TGTGCCAGCAGCTTACGGGACCCTACGATCAATGAGCAGTTCTTC.

This clonotype was recorded a few times. This chain connects TRBV6-5 to TRBJ2-7; D is undetermined. V lost 4 bases and J 4 bases, leaving 14 bases between the germline ends. Per germline, CDR1 MNHEY and CDR2 SVGAGI. This CDR3 is built from 14 residues. CDR3 loop: CASSFVTPPYEQYF. CDR3 nucleotide sequence: TGTGCCAGCAGTTTTGTAACTCCACCTTACGAGCAGTACTTC.

The CDR3, as DNA: TGTGCCAGCAGCGAGGGTGAGGCCTACGAGCAGTACTTC. Its protein product is CASSEGEAYEQYF. This chain connects TRBV9 to TRBJ2-7; D call uncertain. Per the germline V gene, CDR1 is SGDLS and CDR2 is YYNGEE. This CDR3 has 13 residues. V was pared by 3 bases and J by 2 bases, with 9 bases between.

This clonotype has at least ten counts. The V gene is TRBV7-6, the J gene TRBJ2-5; 9 bases are shared with TRBD2. CDR1 and CDR2 from the germline V gene are SGHVS and FNYEAQ. J lost 5 bases, V lost 5 bases, and 9 bases had no gene match. The CDR3 length is 15 residues. The CDR3 loop reads CASSPIAGVVETQYF. CDR3 sequence (DNA): TGTGCCAGCAGCCCTATAGCGGGAGTCGTGGAGACCCAGTACTTC.

This clonotype was seen only a few times. This chain joins TRBV20-1 and TRBJ1-4; perhaps TRBD1 as D (6 bases). V was shortened by 6 bases and J by 3 bases, with 17 bases between the two germline ends. Germline-derived CDR1 and CDR2 are DFQATT and SNEGSKA (reference sequence). CDR3 length: 15 residues. The CDR3 nucleotides are TGCAGTGCCCTCGAGGGGGGGCTTCCTAATGAAAAACTGTTTTTT. Its protein is CSALEGGLPNEKLFF.

Note on this clonotype: A much larger clone differs by one base, so this may be a read error. This chain connects TRBV27 to TRBJ2-7; 8 nucleotides align to TRBD1. This CDR3 is built from 15 residues. Germline-derived CDR1 and CDR2 are MNHEY and SMNVEV (reference sequence). The CDR3 here is CPSSPFGVGTGEQYF. The CDR3 DNA reads TGTCCCAGCAGTCCGTTCGGGGTCGGGACAGGCGAGCAGTACTTC.

This rearrangement joins TRBV19 to TRBJ2-1; D gene ambiguous. V dropped 6 bases and J dropped 3 bases, with 6 bases sitting between them. CDR3 length: 12 residues. The germline gives CDR1 LNHDA, CDR2 SQIVND (reference sequence). The CDR3 here is CASRRGYNEQFF. The DNA for the CDR3 is TGTGCCAGTAGGAGAGGCTACAATGAGCAGTTCTTC.

The table lists this clonotype with a few counts. This chain connects TRBV7-9 to TRBJ1-4; 7 positions agree with TRBD1. The ends lost 3 bases at V and 7 bases at J; junction bases unmatched: 5. The length of the CDR3 is 14 residues. Germline V CDR1 and CDR2: SEHNR, FQNEAQ (reference sequence). The CDR3 DNA reads TGTGCCAGCAGCTTCGACAGGGCAATTGAAAAACTGTTTTTT. Translation: CASSFDRAIEKLFF.

With respect to this clonotype: This may be a read error, as it is one base from a much larger clone. The V and J genes are TRBV29-1 and TRBJ2-1; D uncertain. Germline V CDR1 and CDR2: SQVTM, ANQGSEA. Deletions cut 6 bases from V and 10 bases from J, with 22 bases between. The CDR3 is 14 residues long. Here the CDR3 DNA reads TGCAGCGTCACCGTGGTCGGGCCCTCCTCGGAGCAGTTCTTC. It yields the protein CSVTVVGPSSEQFF.

This clonotype was recorded once. A single base separates this from a much larger clone, so it may be a read error. The CDR3, as DNA: TGTGCCAGCATCTCCGAGGTTGAGCCCCAGCATTTT. Translating it yields CASISEVEPQHF. The chain links TRBV7-8 to TRBJ1-5; D ambiguous. Germline CDR1 is SGHVS and CDR2 is FQNEAQ. CDR3 size: 12 residues. V lost 7 bases to trimming and J lost 8 bases, with 12 bases between them.

This clonotype was counted between two and nine times. CDR3 nucleotides: TGTGCCATCAGTGCCGAAGCGGGTTTCTACGAGCAGTACTTC. The encoded protein is CAISAEAGFYEQYF. The V gene is TRBV10-3, the J gene TRBJ2-7; perhaps TRBD2 as D (6 bases). There are 14 residues in the CDR3. The germline V gene encodes CDR1 ENHRY and CDR2 SYGVKD. The V end lost 4 bases, the J end lost 3 bases, and 13 bases lay between the germline ends.

This clonotype was counted many times. CDR3 in amino acids: CSGLGENEQFF. The CDR3 bases are TGCAGCGGTTTGGGGGAAAATGAGCAGTTCTTC. This chain connects TRBV29-1 to TRBJ2-1; perhaps D is TRBD1 or TRBD2 (5 bases each). V lost 7 bases and J lost 7, with 11 bases in between. Germline V gene data show CDR1 as SQVTM and CDR2 as ANQGSEA. The CDR3 runs 11 residues.